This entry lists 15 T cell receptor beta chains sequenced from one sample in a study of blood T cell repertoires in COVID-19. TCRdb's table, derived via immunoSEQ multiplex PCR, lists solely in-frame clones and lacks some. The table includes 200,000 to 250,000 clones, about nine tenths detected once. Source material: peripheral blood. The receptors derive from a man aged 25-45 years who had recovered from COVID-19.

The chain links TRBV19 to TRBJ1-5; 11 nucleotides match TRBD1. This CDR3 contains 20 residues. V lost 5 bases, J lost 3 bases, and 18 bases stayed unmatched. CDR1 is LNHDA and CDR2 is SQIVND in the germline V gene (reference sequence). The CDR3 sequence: CASSSQSGTGGMINNQPQHF. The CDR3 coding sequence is TGTGCCAGTAGTTCCCAATCCGGGACAGGGGGTATGATTAACAATCAGCCCCAGCATTTT. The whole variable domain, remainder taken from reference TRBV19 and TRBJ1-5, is DGGITQSPKYLFRKEGQNVTLSCEQNLNHDAMYWYRQDPGQGLRLIYYSQIVNDFQKGDIAEGYSVSREKKESFPLTVTSAQKNPTAFYLCASSSQSGTGGMINNQPQHFGDGTRLSIL.

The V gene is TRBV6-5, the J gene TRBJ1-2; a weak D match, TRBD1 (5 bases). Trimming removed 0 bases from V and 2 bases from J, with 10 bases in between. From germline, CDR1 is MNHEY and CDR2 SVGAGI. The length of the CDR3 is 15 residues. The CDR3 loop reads CASSYSNRGNYGYTF. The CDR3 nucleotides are TGTGCCAGCAGTTACTCGAATCGGGGGAACTATGGCTACACCTTC.

CDR3 bases: TGTGCCAGCAGCTTGGGACAGACCAATCAGCCCCAGCATTTT. This sequence encodes CASSLGQTNQPQHF. The chain joins TRBV7-6 to TRBJ1-5; 7 bases map to TRBD1. Germline V CDR1 and CDR2: SGHVS, FNYEAQ. The J segment lost 3 bases and the V segment lost 3 bases, leaving 2 bases of the junction unmatched. The CDR3 consists of 14 residues.

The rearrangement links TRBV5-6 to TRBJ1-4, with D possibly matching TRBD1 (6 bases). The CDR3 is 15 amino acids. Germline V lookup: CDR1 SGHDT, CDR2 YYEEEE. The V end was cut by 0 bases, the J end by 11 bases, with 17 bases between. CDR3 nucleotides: TGTGCCAGCAGCTTGGACGCGGGGGCGAGCGGGAAACTGTTTTTT. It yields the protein CASSLDAGASGKLFF.

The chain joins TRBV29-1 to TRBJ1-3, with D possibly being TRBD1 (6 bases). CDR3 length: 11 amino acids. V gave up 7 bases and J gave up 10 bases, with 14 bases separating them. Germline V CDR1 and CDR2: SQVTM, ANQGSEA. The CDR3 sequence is CSGRTEGTIYF. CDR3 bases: TGCAGCGGTCGGACAGAGGGGACCATATATTTT.

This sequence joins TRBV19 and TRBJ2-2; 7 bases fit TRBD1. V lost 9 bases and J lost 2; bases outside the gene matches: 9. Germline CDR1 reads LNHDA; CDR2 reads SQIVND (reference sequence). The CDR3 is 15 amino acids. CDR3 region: CARNKRGRNTGELFF. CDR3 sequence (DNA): TGTGCCAGGAACAAGAGGGGGCGCAACACCGGGGAGCTGTTTTTT.

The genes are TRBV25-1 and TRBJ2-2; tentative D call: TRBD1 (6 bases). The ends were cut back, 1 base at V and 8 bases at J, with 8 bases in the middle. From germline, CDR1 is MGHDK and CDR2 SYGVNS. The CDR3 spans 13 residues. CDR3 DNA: TGTGCCAGCAGTGAATTTAGGGGGGGGGAGCTGTTTTTT. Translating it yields CASSEFRGGELFF.

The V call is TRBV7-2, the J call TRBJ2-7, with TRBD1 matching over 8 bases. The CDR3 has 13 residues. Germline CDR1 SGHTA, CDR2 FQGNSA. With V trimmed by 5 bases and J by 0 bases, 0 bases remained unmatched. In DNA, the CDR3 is TGTGCCAGCAGCGACAGGGGCTCCTACGAGCAGTACTTC. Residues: CASSDRGSYEQYF. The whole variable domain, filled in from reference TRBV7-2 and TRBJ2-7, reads GAGVSQSPSNKVTEKGKDVELRCDPISGHTALYWYRQSLGQGLEFLIYFQGNSAPDKSGLPSDRFSAERTGGSVSTLTIQRTQQEDSAVYLCASSDRGSYEQYFGPGTRLTVT.

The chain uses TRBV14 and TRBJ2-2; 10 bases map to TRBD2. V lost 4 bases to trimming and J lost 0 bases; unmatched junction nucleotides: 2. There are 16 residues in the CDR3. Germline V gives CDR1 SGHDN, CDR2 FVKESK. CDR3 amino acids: CASSPLAGANTGELFF. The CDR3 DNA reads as TGTGCCAGCAGCCCCCTAGCGGGGGCGAACACCGGGGAGCTGTTTTTT.

The CDR3 nucleotides read TGTGCCAGCAGCTTAGGAGGGGGCTATGGCTACACCTTC. It is translated as CASSLGGGYGYTF. The J gene is TRBJ1-2, the V gene TRBV7-2; possible D gene TRBD1, 6 bases. Trimming removed 1 base at V and 4 bases at J, with 7 bases between. CDR1 is SGHTA, CDR2 FQGNSA, per germline. CDR3 length equals 13 residues.

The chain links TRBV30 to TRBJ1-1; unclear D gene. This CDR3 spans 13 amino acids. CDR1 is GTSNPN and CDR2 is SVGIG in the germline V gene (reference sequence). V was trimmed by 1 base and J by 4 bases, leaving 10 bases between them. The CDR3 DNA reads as TGTGCCTGGAGTGCGTTGGTGAGCACTGAAGCTTTCTTT. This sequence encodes CAWSALVSTEAFF. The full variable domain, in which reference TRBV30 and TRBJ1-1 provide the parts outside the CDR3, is SQTIHQWPATLVQPVGSPLSLECTVEGTSNPNLYWYRQAAGRGLQLLFYSVGIGQISSEVPQNLSASRPQDRQFILSSKKLLLSDSGFYLCAWSALVSTEAFFGQGTRLTVV.

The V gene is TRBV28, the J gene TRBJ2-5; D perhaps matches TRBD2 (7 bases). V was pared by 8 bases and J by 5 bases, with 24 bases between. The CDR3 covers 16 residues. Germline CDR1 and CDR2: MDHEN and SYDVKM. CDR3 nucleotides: TGTGCCAGCGAGAATTTGGGGGGGGGCTCTCGGGAGACCCAGTACTTC. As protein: CASENLGGGSRETQYF.

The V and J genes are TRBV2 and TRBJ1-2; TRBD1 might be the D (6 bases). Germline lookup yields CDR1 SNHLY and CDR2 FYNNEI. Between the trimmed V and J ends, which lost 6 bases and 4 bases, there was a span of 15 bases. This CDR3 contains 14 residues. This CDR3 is CASRASGALYGYTF. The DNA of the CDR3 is TGTGCCAGCAGGGCCTCAGGGGCGCTCTATGGCTACACCTTC.

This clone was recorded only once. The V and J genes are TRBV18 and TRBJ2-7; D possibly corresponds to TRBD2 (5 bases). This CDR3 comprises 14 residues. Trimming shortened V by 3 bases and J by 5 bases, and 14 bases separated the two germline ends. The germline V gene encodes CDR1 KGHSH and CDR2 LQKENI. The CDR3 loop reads CASSPRAASDEQYF. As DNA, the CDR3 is TGTGCCAGCTCACCCCGAGCGGCATCCGACGAGCAGTACTTC.

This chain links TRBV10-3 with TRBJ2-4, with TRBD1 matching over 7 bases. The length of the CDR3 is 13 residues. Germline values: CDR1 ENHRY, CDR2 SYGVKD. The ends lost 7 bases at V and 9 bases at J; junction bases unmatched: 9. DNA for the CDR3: TGTGCCATCACCGGACAGGAGCAGGGCATTCAGTACTTC. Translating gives CAITGQEQGIQYF.